The clone carrying this T cell receptor (beta chain) came up once. Its antigen remains unidentified. The sample originates from a study of cytomegalovirus exposure and HLA in healthy donors. The study's findings and limits: The productive fraction for most TCR beta V segments was about 87% or about 30% in an earlier analysis. With DRB1 most and HLA-C fewest, TCR association rates differed between HLA loci in a later analysis.

Use of 60 Vbeta and 13 Jbeta primers characterized the PCR. Here immunoSEQ multiplex PCR was the method, and the copy in TCRdb shows in-frame clones only, minus some. The sample shows 200,000 or so clones, more than 75% of them seen only once. V was clipped by 4 bases and J by 0 bases, with 7 bases between them. The CDR3 length is 13 residues. The V gene's germline CDR1 is SQVTM and CDR2 ANQGSEA. The clonotype was recovered from a human donor in good health. Sequencing was done on a sample of PBMCs. The chain has TRBV29-1 and TRBJ2-1; D is unclear. DNA for the CDR3: TGCAGCGTTGCGGCTAGCTCCTACAATGAGCAGTTCTTC. It translates to CSVAASSYNEQFF.